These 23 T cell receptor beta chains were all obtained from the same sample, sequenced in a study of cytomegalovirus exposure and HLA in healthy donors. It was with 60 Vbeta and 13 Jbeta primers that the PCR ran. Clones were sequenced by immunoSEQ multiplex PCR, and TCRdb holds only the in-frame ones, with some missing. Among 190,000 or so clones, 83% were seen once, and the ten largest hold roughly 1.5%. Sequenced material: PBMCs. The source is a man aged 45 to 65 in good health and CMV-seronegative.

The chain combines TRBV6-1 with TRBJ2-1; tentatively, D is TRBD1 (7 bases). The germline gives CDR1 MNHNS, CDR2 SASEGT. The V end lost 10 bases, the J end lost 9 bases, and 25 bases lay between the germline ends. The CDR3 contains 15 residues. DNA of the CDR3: TGTGCCATCTTGGCCCAACCACTCAGGGGGGTTGAGCAGTTCTTC. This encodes CAILAQPLRGVEQFF.

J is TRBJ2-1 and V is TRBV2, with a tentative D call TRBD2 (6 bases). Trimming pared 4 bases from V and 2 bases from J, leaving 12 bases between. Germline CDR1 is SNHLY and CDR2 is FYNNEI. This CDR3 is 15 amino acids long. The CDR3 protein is CASSALAVTYNEQFF. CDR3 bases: TGTGCCAGCAGTGCGTTAGCGGTGACCTACAATGAGCAGTTCTTC.

In nucleotides, the CDR3 is TGTGCCTGGAGACAACAGGGGAACACTGAAGCTTTCTTT. Translated, it gives CAWRQQGNTEAFF. The chain has TRBV30 and TRBJ1-1; D is perhaps TRBD1 (6 bases). The CDR3 sequence is 13 residues long. The germline gives CDR1 GTSNPN, CDR2 SVGIG (reference sequence). The V end lost 3 bases, the J end lost 1 base, and 9 bases lay between the germline ends.

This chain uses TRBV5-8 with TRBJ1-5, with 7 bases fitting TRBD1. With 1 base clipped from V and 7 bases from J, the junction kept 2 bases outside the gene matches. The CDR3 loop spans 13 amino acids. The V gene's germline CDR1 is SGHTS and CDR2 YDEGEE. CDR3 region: CASSLSRGQPQHF. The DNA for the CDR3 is TGTGCCAGCAGCTTGAGCAGGGGGCAGCCCCAGCATTTT.

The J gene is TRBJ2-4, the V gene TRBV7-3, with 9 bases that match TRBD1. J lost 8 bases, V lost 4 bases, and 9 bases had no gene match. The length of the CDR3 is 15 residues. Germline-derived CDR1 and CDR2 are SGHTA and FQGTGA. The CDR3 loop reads CASSSSGTGKHIQYF. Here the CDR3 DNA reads TGTGCCAGCAGCTCCTCTGGGACAGGGAAACACATTCAGTACTTC.

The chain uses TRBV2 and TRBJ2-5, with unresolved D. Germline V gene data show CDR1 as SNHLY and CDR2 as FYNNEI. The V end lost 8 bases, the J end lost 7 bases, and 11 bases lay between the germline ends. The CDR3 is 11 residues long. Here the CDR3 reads CASASTRTQYF. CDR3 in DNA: TGTGCCAGCGCTTCAACCAGGACCCAGTACTTC.

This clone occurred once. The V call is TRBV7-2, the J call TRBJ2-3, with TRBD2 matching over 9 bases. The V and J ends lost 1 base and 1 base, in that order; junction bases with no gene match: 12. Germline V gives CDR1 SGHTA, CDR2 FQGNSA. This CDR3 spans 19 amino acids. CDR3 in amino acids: CASSLVSGGTNRGTDTQYF. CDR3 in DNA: TGTGCCAGCAGCTTAGTTAGCGGGGGAACCAACCGGGGCACAGATACGCAGTATTTT.

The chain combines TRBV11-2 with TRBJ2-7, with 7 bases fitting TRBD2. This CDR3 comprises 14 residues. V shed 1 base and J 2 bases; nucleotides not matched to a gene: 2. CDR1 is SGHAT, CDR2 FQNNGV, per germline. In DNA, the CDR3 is TGTGCCAGCAGCTTAGTTCGGGAGGCCTACGAGCAGTACTTC. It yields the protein CASSLVREAYEQYF.

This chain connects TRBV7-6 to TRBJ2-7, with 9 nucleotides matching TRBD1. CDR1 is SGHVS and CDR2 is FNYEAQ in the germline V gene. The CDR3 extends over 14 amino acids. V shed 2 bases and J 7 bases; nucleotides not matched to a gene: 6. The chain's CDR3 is CASSLRTGEGEQYF. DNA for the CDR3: TGTGCCAGCAGCTTACGGACAGGGGAAGGAGAGCAGTACTTC.

CDR3 region: CASSLFASGGSYEQYF. CDR3 DNA sequence: TGCGCCAGCAGCTTGTTTGCTAGCGGGGGCTCCTACGAGCAGTACTTC. The chain employs TRBV5-1 and TRBJ2-5; 10 bases match TRBD2. The end of the DNA aligns better with TRBJ2-7, so the J call may be wrong. CDR3 length equals 16 residues. Germline V CDR1 and CDR2: SGHRS, YFSETQ.

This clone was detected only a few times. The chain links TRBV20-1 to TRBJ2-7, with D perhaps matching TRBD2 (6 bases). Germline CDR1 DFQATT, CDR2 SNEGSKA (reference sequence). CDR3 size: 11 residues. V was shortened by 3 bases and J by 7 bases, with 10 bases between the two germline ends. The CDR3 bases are TGCAGTGCTAGTATCCGGGAGGAGCAGTACTTC. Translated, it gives CSASIREEQYF.

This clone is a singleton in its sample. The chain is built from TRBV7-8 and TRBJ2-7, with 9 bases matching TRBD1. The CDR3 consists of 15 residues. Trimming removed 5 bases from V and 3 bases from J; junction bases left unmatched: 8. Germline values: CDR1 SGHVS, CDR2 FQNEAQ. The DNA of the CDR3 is TGTGCCAGCAGCATCGACAGGGGGTTCTACTACGAGCAGTACTTC. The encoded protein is CASSIDRGFYYEQYF.

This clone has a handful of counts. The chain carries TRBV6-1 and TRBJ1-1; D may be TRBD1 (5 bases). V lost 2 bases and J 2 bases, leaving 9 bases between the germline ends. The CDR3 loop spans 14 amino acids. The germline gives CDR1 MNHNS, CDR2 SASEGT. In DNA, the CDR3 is TGTGCCAGCAGTGAATTAACAGGAAACACTGAAGCTTTCTTT. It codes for CASSELTGNTEAFF.

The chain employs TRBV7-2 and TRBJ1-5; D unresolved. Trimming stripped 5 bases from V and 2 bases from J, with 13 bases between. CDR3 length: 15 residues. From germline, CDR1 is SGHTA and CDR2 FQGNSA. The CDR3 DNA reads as TGTGCCAGCAGCCCCTTTTTGGCCGGCAATCAGCCCCAGCATTTT. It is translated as CASSPFLAGNQPQHF.

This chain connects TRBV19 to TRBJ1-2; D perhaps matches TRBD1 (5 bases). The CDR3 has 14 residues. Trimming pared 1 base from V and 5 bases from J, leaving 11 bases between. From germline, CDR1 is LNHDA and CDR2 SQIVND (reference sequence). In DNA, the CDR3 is TGTGCCAGTAGTATAGGGACACCGAGGTATGGCTACACCTTC. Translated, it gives CASSIGTPRYGYTF.

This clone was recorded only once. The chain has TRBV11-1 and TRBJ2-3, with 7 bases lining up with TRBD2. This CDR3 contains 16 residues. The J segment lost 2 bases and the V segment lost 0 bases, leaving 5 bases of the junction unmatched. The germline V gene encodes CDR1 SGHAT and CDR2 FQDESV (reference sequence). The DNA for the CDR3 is TGTGCCAGCAGCTTAGCTGGCGGGGGAACCACAGATACGCAGTATTTT. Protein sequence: CASSLAGGGTTDTQYF. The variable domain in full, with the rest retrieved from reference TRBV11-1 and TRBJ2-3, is EAEVAQSPRYKITEKSQAVAFWCDPISGHATLYWYRQILGQGPELLVQFQDESVVDDSQLPKDRFSAERLKGVDSTLKIQPAELGDSAMYLCASSLAGGGTTDTQYFGPGTRLTVL.

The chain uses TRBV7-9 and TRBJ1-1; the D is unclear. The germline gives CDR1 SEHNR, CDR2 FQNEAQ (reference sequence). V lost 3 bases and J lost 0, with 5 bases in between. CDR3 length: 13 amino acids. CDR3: CASSFQMNTEAFF. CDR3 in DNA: TGTGCCAGCAGCTTCCAGATGAACACTGAAGCTTTCTTT.

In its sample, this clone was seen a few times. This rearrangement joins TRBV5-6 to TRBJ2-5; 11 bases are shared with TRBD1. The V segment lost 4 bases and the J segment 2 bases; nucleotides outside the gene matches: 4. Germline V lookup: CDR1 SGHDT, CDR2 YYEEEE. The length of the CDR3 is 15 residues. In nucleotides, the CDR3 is TGTGCCAGCAGCCCGGACAGGGGGCTTCAAGAGACCCAGTACTTC. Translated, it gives CASSPDRGLQETQYF.

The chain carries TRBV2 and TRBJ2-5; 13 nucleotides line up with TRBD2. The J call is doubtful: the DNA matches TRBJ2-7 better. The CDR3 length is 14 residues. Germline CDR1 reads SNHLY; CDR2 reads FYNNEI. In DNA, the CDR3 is TGTGCCAGCACCGGACTAGCGGGAGACTACGAGCAGTACTTC. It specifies CASTGLAGDYEQYF.

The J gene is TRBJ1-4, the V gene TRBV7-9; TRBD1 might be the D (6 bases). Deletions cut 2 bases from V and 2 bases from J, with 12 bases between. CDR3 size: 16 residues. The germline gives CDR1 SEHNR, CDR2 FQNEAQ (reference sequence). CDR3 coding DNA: TGTGCCAGCAGCTTACTCTCAGGGGCGACTAATGAAAAACTGTTTTTT. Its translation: CASSLLSGATNEKLFF.

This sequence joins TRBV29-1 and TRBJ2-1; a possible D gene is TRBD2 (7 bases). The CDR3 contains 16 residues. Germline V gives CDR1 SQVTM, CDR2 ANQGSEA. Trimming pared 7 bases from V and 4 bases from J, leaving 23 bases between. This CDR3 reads CSAQKGAGAVYNEQFF. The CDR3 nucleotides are TGCAGCGCCCAGAAAGGGGCGGGGGCAGTATACAATGAGCAGTTCTTC.

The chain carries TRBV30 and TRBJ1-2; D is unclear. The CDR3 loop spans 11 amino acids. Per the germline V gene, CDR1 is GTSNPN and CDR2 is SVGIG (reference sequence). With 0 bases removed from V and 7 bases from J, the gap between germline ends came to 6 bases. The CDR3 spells CAWSVSGGYTF. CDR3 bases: TGTGCCTGGAGTGTATCCGGTGGCTACACCTTC.

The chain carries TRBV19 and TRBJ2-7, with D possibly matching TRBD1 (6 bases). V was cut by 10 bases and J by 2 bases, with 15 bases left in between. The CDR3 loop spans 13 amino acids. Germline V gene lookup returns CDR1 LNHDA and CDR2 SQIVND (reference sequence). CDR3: CAITGSPPYEQYF. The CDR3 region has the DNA TGTGCCATCACAGGGTCCCCACCCTACGAGCAGTACTTC.